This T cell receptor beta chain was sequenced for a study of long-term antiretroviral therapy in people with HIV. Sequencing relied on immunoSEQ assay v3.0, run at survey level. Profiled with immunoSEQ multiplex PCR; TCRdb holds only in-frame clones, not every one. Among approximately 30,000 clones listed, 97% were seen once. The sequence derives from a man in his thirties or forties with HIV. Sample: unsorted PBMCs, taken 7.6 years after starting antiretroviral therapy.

CDR3 sequence reads: CATSGGGQEKLFF. The CDR3, as DNA: TGTGCCACCAGCGGTGGGGGTCAGGAAAAACTGTTTTTT. The rearrangement links TRBV15 to TRBJ1-4; possible D gene TRBD1, 5 bases. The CDR3 has 13 amino acids. The germline gives CDR1 LNHNV, CDR2 YYDKDF (reference sequence). V was cut by 5 bases and J by 8 bases, with 12 bases left in between.